The sequence of this T cell receptor (beta chain) was determined in a study of T-cell reconstitution after alpha-beta-depleted transplantation in children (dated by TCRdb to about 2016). Describing the broader study: The study quantitatively tracked T-cell immune reconstitution after TCRalphabeta/CD19-depleted allogeneic hematopoietic cell transplantation in children using TCR repertoire profiling. The study at large found these results: Over subsequent months, a decline in hyperexpanded clone frequencies was noted, and after one year, T-cell counts and TCRbeta diversity were mostly ascribed to newly produced T cells. The apparently early recovery of alphabetaT-cell counts about two months after transplant reportedly depended on only several hundred rapidly expanded clones that came from non-depleted graft cells. The high TCRbeta diversity at day 60 in some patients was ascribed to recipient T cells and intrathymic progenitors that had survived conditioning.

Libraries were made using PCR. Reads for this sample came from an Illumina HiSeq 2500. TCR library preparation used molecular barcoding, with unique molecular identifiers applied to normalize quantification of the TCRbeta repertoire. Clones were called with MiXCR by TCRdb after fastp trimmed the public reads at Q25, and only in-frame beta chains were retained. For every CDR3 protein sequence, its rows merge into one entry that carries the most common genes and DNA. The sample table records roughly 400,000 distinct CDR3 sequences; around two fifths of these occur just once. The ten largest clonotypes hold 27% of the sample. In the paper's terms, the treatment or condition label means: allogeneic hematopoietic cell transplantation with graft depleted of TCRalphabeta T cells and CD19 B cells. TCRalphabeta/CD19-depleted allogeneic hematopoietic cell grafts were given to the transplant recipients, all of whom were children.

Points on this clonotype: Its specific antigen is unknown. The junction does not match germline at one end; this may be a read error.

This clonotype originated in a girl under 10 years old with aplastic anemia, due to receive a stem cell transplant. The specimen comprised PBMCs, sampled before TCRalphabeta/CD19-depleted stem cell transplant.

The base sequence is TGTGCCAGCAGTAGAAATACCGGGACCAACTACTATGAGCAGTTCTTC. It specifies CASSRNTGTNYYEQFF. The V and J genes are TRBV2 and TRBJ2-1, with the D call perhaps TRBD1 or TRBD2, each one matching 5 bases. In the germline V gene, CDR1 corresponds to SNHLY and CDR2 to FYNNEI. Spanning cysteine to phenylalanine, the CDR3 consists of 16 amino acids. CDR3 DNA is the only sequence kept; it has 48 bases, read in frame from the first base.